Below, 28 T cell receptor beta chains from the same sample are listed, as sequenced in a study of T cell clonality in common variable immunodeficiency (dated by TCRdb to the mid-2010s). These receptors have no known antigen. The investigation overall reported the following: CVID TCRbeta sequences reportedly showed fewer deletions and N-nucleotide insertions and lacked highly modified clones with 13 or more V deletions.

Library prep was done by the immunoSEQ multiplex PCR assay. TCRdb carries this immuneACCESS record with in-frame sequences only. Its versions omit some clonotypes, under half of them owing to an unresolved V gene in the studies checked, with the rest unexplained. The sample counts 20,000 to 25,000 clones, each observed more than once. The ten biggest clones cover over 2% of the sample. Sequences were obtained from peripheral blood mononuclear cells. Source of these receptors: a human donor with common variable immunodeficiency.

This clone was counted many times. The CDR3 is cut off 3 residues early in the read; its end comes from the germline J gene. The V gene is TRBV20-1, the J gene TRBJ2-7, with D tentatively TRBD2 (5 bases). Germline V gene data show CDR1 as DFQATT and CDR2 as SNEGSKA (reference sequence). The CDR3 is 14 residues long. The V and J ends lost 2 bases and 0 bases respectively, with 11 bases between them. Here the CDR3 reads CSARRTVVSYEQYF. The DNA read from the CDR3 is TGCAGTGCTAGACGGACTGTTGTCTCCTACGAG.

At least ten counts were recorded for this clone. The CDR3 bases that were read are TGTGCCAGTACCCCATCCAGGGGGAACTATGGC. Its translation is CASTPSRGNYG. In full, the CDR3 reads CASTPSRGNYGYTF. The rearrangement joins TRBV19 to TRBJ1-2; 7 bases map to TRBD1. The read terminates 3 residues ahead of where the CDR3 ends, so the germline J gene completes it. Germline assignment: CDR1 LNHDA and CDR2 SQIVND (reference sequence). V dropped 7 bases and J dropped 2; count of bases not matched to a gene: 7. This CDR3 contains 14 residues.

In this sample, this clone turned up many times. The read terminates 3 residues ahead of where the CDR3 ends, so the germline J gene completes it. This chain joins TRBV6-2 or TRBV6-3 and TRBJ1-1; D is uncertain. Germline V gene sequence: CDR1 MNHEY, CDR2 SVGEGT. Trimming stripped 5 bases from V and 1 base from J, with 11 bases between. The CDR3 extends over 14 amino acids. The chain's CDR3 is CASSKLPGNTEAFF. The DNA read from the CDR3 is TGTGCCAGCAGTAAGCTCCCAGGGAACACTGAA.

This clone was counted many times. The DNA ends 3 residues before the CDR3 does, and the rest of the CDR3 is filled in from the germline J gene. The gene calls are TRBV19 and TRBJ2-5; TRBD1 might be the D (5 bases). Germline V lookup: CDR1 LNHDA, CDR2 SQIVND (reference sequence). Trimming removed 6 bases at V and 5 bases at J, with 10 bases between. The CDR3 runs to 12 residues. Partial CDR3 DNA: TGTGCCAGTAGAGGACAAGGGGAGACC. This gives the protein CASRGQGET. The whole CDR3 reads CASRGQGETQYF.

This clone is medium-sized in the sample. The CDR3 extends 3 residues past the end of the read, so its final part is completed from the germline J gene. This chain links TRBV10-3 with TRBJ2-7, with 7 bases that match TRBD2. CDR3 length: 14 residues. CDR1 and CDR2 from the germline V gene are ENHRY and SYGVKD. V lost 4 bases to trimming and J lost 4 bases; unmatched junction nucleotides: 7. The CDR3 protein is CAISVSAGSYEQYF. Partial CDR3 DNA: TGTGCCATCAGTGTTTCAGCGGGGAGTTACGAG.

This clone appeared many times. The read ends 3 residues before the CDR3 terminus; that terminus is restored from the germline J gene. This chain links TRBV12-3 or TRBV12-4 with TRBJ1-6; 7 positions match TRBD1. This CDR3 is 15 amino acids long. J lost 8 bases, V lost 2 bases, and 6 bases had no gene match. CDR3 in amino acids: CASSLRQGGDSPLHF. Partial CDR3 DNA: TGTGCCAGCAGTTTACGACAGGGTGGCGATTCACCC.

There are many counts of this clone. Read coverage stops 3 residues before the CDR3 terminus; the germline J gene supplies the remainder. The J gene is TRBJ2-5, the V gene TRBV3-1 (or the pseudogene TRBV3-2), with D unclear. Germline-derived CDR1 and CDR2 are LGHDT and YNNKEL (reference sequence). Deletions cut 0 bases from V and 6 bases from J, with 5 bases between. This CDR3 is built from 12 residues. The CDR3 loop is CASSQDWQTQYF. Incomplete CDR3 DNA: TGTGCCAGCAGCCAAGATTGGCAGACC.

The table lists this clone with many counts. The CDR3 is cut off 3 residues early in the read; its end comes from the germline J gene. This chain uses TRBV5-1 with TRBJ2-3, with TRBD1 matching over 8 bases. Germline loops: CDR1 SGHRS, CDR2 YFSETQ. The CDR3 is 14 residues long. The ends lost 4 bases at V and 4 bases at J; junction bases unmatched: 5. CDR3 sequence: CASSPIQGADTQYF. The part of the CDR3 DNA that was read is TGCGCCAGCAGCCCGATACAGGGGGCAGATACG.

This clone has a count of ten or more. The read comes to an end 3 residues before the CDR3 does, leaving the germline J gene to fill in the end. The rearrangement uses TRBV5-1 and TRBJ2-3, with TRBD2 as a possible D gene (6 bases). Germline-derived CDR1 and CDR2 are SGHRS and YFSETQ. Between the trimmed V and J ends, which lost 0 bases and 1 base, there was a span of 6 bases. The CDR3 is made up of 14 amino acids. The sequenced CDR3 bases are TGCGCCAGCAGCTTGGGGGGGGGCACAGATACG. It codes for CASSLGGGTDT. The whole CDR3 region reads CASSLGGGTDTQYF.

This clone was seen repeatedly, ten times or more. Read sequence stops 3 residues before the CDR3 end, and the germline J gene provides the missing end. The V gene is TRBV5-6, the J gene TRBJ1-1; tentatively, D is TRBD1 (5 bases). Germline V gene data show CDR1 as SGHDT and CDR2 as YYEEEE. This CDR3 comprises 14 residues. The V end lost 0 bases, the J end lost 4 bases, and 10 bases lay between the germline ends. Partial CDR3 DNA: TGTGCCAGCAGCTTGGGAGGGGTTAGCACTGAA. It specifies CASSLGGVSTE. The full CDR3 is CASSLGGVSTEAFF.

This clone has a count of ten or more. From the germline J gene comes the end of the CDR3, since the read stops 3 residues before it. The chain has TRBV20-1 and TRBJ1-1, with D possibly being TRBD1 (5 bases). This CDR3 is built from 15 residues. Germline V gene sequence: CDR1 DFQATT, CDR2 SNEGSKA (reference sequence). CDR3 DNA (partial): TGCAGTGCTAGAGATCCCGGGACTAGCGCCTACGAG. It yields the protein CSARDPGTSAYE. The whole CDR3 protein is CSARDPGTSAYEAFF.

This clone was picked up many times. Sequencing ends 3 residues short of the CDR3 end; the germline J gene provides the rest. This chain connects TRBV19 to TRBJ2-7; the match to TRBD1 covers 8 bases. The CDR3 has 14 residues. Germline V gene data show CDR1 as LNHDA and CDR2 as SQIVND (reference sequence). V lost 6 bases to trimming and J lost 1 base; unmatched junction nucleotides: 5. The DNA read from the CDR3 is TGTGCCAGTAGCACAAGACAGGGGTCCTACGAG. Translation gives CASSTRQGSYE. The entire CDR3 reads CASSTRQGSYEQYF. Full variable domain (remainder filled in from reference TRBV19 and TRBJ2-7): DGGITQSPKYLFRKEGQNVTLSCEQNLNHDAMYWYRQDPGQGLRLIYYSQIVNDFQKGDIAEGYSVSREKKESFPLTVTSAQKNPTAFYLCASSTRQGSYEQYFGPGTRLTVT.

This clone was detected many times. The read gets to within 3 residues of the CDR3 end, and the germline J gene fills in the rest. V and J are TRBV30 and TRBJ2-2; D might be TRBD2 (5 bases). Germline CDR1 and CDR2: GTSNPN and SVGIG (reference sequence). The CDR3 runs 17 residues. Trimming stripped 2 bases from V and 3 bases from J, with 19 bases between. The covered CDR3 bases are TGTGCCTGGAGTCCCCTCCCGGCGGGCGGTTACACCGGGGAG. Encoded protein: CAWSPLPAGGYTGE. The entire CDR3 protein is CAWSPLPAGGYTGELFF.

This clone was detected ten times or more. The read finishes 3 residues shy of the CDR3 end, and the germline J gene is used to complete it. The chain recombines TRBV2 with TRBJ2-7; 8 positions match TRBD2. The V gene's germline CDR1 is SNHLY and CDR2 FYNNEI. Unmatched junction bases numbered 8, after V lost 7 bases and J lost 0 bases. This CDR3 has 15 residues. CDR3 region: CASKRLAPDSYEQYF. Partial CDR3 DNA: TGTGCCAGCAAGCGACTAGCGCCTGACTCCTACGAG. Combining the CDR3 with reference TRBV2 and TRBJ2-7 gives the whole variable domain EPEVTQTPSHQVTQMGQEVILRCVPISNHLYFYWYRQILGQKVEFLVSFYNNEISEKSEIFDDQFSVERPDGSNFTLKIRSTKLEDSAMYFCASKRLAPDSYEQYFGPGTRLTVT.

In this sample, this clone turned up many times. The read terminates 3 residues ahead of where the CDR3 ends, so the germline J gene completes it. This chain uses TRBV19 with TRBJ2-5, with 14 bases identical to TRBD2. CDR1 LNHDA and CDR2 SQIVND come from the germline V gene (reference sequence). With V trimmed by 2 bases and J by 6 bases, 5 bases remained unmatched. This CDR3 comprises 16 residues. This chain's CDR3 is CASSIPGTSGGKTQYF. Incomplete CDR3 DNA: TGTGCCAGTAGTATACCGGGGACTAGCGGGGGAAAGACC. The full variable domain, with the rest looked up from reference TRBV19 and TRBJ2-5, is DGGITQSPKYLFRKEGQNVTLSCEQNLNHDAMYWYRQDPGQGLRLIYYSQIVNDFQKGDIAEGYSVSREKKESFPLTVTSAQKNPTAFYLCASSIPGTSGGKTQYFGPGTRLLVL.

This clone was seen many times. The CDR3 end lies 3 residues beyond the end of the read and is filled in from the germline J gene. The genes are TRBV30 and TRBJ2-2; a possible D gene is TRBD1 (5 bases). The CDR3 totals 13 residues. Germline assignment: CDR1 GTSNPN and CDR2 SVGIG (reference sequence). Trimming cost V 5 bases and J 1 base, with 8 bases left between them. The part of the CDR3 DNA that was read is TGTGCCTGGCCTCAGGGGAACACCGGGGAG. Its translation is CAWPQGNTGE. The whole CDR3 is CAWPQGNTGELFF. The full variable domain, rest sourced from reference TRBV30 and TRBJ2-2, is SQTIHQWPATLVQPVGSPLSLECTVEGTSNPNLYWYRQAAGRGLQLLFYSVGIGQISSEVPQNLSASRPQDRQFILSSKKLLLSDSGFYLCAWPQGNTGELFFGEGSRLTVL.

This clone was seen repeatedly, ten times or more. The CDR3 extends 3 residues past the end of the read, so its final part is completed from the germline J gene. This sequence joins TRBV7-3 and TRBJ1-5; D is possibly TRBD1 (6 bases). Germline V gives CDR1 SGHTA, CDR2 FQGTGA. CDR3 length: 13 amino acids. Trimming stripped 5 bases from V and 7 bases from J, with 12 bases between. Partial CDR3 DNA: TGTGCCAGCAGCCCAGGGGCAAACCAGCCC. Amino acids: CASSPGANQP. In full, the CDR3 reads CASSPGANQPQHF.

This clone appeared many times. The read stops 3 residues short of the end of the CDR3; the missing end is completed from the germline J gene. J is TRBJ2-7 and V is TRBV6-1; maybe TRBD2 (6 bases). CDR3 length: 14 residues. Germline V gene data show CDR1 as MNHNS and CDR2 as SASEGT. Trimming took 1 base from V and 2 from J, leaving 9 bases between them. CDR3 DNA (partial): TGTGCCAGCAGTGAAGAGTGGAGGGCCTACGAG. Translated: CASSEEWRAYE. The CDR3 reads in full as CASSEEWRAYEQYF.

This clone has ten or more counts. The read terminates 3 residues before the CDR3 end, so the remaining end is supplied by the germline J gene. This chain links TRBV5-1 with TRBJ1-6; D is uncertain. This CDR3 spans 15 amino acids. Germline-derived CDR1 and CDR2 are SGHRS and YFSETQ. CDR3 DNA, as far as it was read: TGCGCCAGCAGCTTGTCCGGTGTCCCACGCGCCCCC. Translation gives CASSLSGVPRAP. Given in full, the CDR3 is CASSLSGVPRAPLHF.

Turning to this clone: The CDR3 end lies 3 residues beyond the end of the read and is filled in from the germline J gene. The genes are TRBV10-2 and TRBJ1-3; possible D gene TRBD1, 5 bases. Trimming cost V 7 bases and J 5 bases, with 9 bases left between them. Per the germline V gene, CDR1 is WSHSY and CDR2 is SAAADI. The CDR3 extends over 12 amino acids. CDR3 protein: CASTQGRNTIYF. The part of the CDR3 DNA that was read is TGCGCCAGCACGCAGGGCAGAAACACC.

This clone was observed at least ten times. A read error may account for a junction end that differs from germline. The read ends 3 residues early relative to the CDR3; the germline J gene fills the gap. V usage is TRBV5-1 and J usage is TRBJ2-2; the D gene is possibly TRBD1 (6 bases). The CDR3 has 15 amino acids. In germline, CDR1 is SGHRS, CDR2 YFSETQ. CDR3 residues: CASRLVGGHTGELFF. Partial CDR3 DNA: TGCGCCAGCAGGTTGGTTGGGGGCCACACCGGGGAG. The whole variable domain, remainder taken from reference TRBV5-1 and TRBJ2-2, is KAGVTQTPRYLIKTRGQQVTLSCSPISGHRSVSWYQQTPGQGLQFLFEYFSETQRNKGNFPGRFSGRQFSNSRSEMNVSTLELGDSALYLCASRLVGGHTGELFFGEGSRLTVL.

The sample holds many counts of this clone. The CDR3 here is CSAPLANNEQFF. CDR3 DNA (partial): TGCAGTGCCCCCCTAGCGAACAATGAG. V gene TRBV20-1 combines with J gene TRBJ2-1; maybe TRBD2 (6 bases). The read halts 3 residues ahead of the CDR3 end, with the missing end drawn from the germline J gene. The CDR3 spans 12 residues. Per the germline V gene, CDR1 is DFQATT and CDR2 is SNEGSKA (reference sequence). V was pared by 6 bases and J by 5 bases, with 11 bases between.

This clone occurred many times. With the read ending 3 residues before the CDR3 end, the germline J gene is used to fill in that end. V usage is TRBV13 and J usage is TRBJ2-3; 9 positions match TRBD2. Germline CDR1 PRHDT, CDR2 FYEKMQ (reference sequence). Trimming at V came to 5 bases and at J to 3 bases, leaving 9 bases not matched to a gene. This CDR3 spans 16 amino acids. CDR3 DNA, as far as it was read: TGTGCCAGCAGCCTACTTAGCGGGGGTTTAACAGATACG. Its protein product is CASSLLSGGLTDT. In full, the CDR3 is CASSLLSGGLTDTQYF.

This clone was detected ten times or more. The read stops 3 residues short of the end of the CDR3; the missing end is completed from the germline J gene. The rearrangement uses TRBV3-1 (or the pseudogene TRBV3-2) and TRBJ2-5; 9 nucleotides line up with TRBD2. The CDR3 contains 19 residues. The V segment lost 4 bases and the J segment 0 bases; nucleotides outside the gene matches: 15. CDR1 and CDR2 (germline): LGHDT, YNNKEL (reference sequence). The sequenced part of the CDR3 DNA is TGTGCCAGCAGCCGTTGGGATTTAGCGGGGGCCTCCCACCAAGAGACC. This gives the protein CASSRWDLAGASHQET. The full CDR3 reads CASSRWDLAGASHQETQYF.

This clone was seen ten or more times. The CDR3 end is not reached by the read, which stops 3 residues before it; the germline J gene fills it in. The gene calls are TRBV19 and TRBJ1-1, with no clear D. The CDR3 loop spans 13 amino acids. Germline lookup yields CDR1 LNHDA and CDR2 SQIVND (reference sequence). Trimming left V 5 bases short and J 3 bases short, with 10 bases between. The CDR3 sequence: CASSLGFYTEAFF. CDR3 bases read: TGTGCCAGTAGTTTGGGCTTCTACACTGAA. Supplemented by reference TRBV19 and TRBJ1-1, the full variable domain reads DGGITQSPKYLFRKEGQNVTLSCEQNLNHDAMYWYRQDPGQGLRLIYYSQIVNDFQKGDIAEGYSVSREKKESFPLTVTSAQKNPTAFYLCASSLGFYTEAFFGQGTRLTVV.

This clone came up many times. The CDR3 end is not reached by the read, which stops 3 residues before it; the germline J gene fills it in. The chain recombines TRBV18 with TRBJ2-5; 12 bases are a match to TRBD1. CDR1 is KGHSH, CDR2 LQKENI, per germline. Losses at the gene ends were 3 bases for V and 5 bases for J; bases not matched to a gene: 7. The CDR3 extends over 16 amino acids. CDR3 residues: CASSPARDRGRETQYF. The sequenced CDR3 bases are TGTGCCAGCTCACCTGCCCGGGACAGGGGGCGGGAGACC.

In this sample, this clone turned up many times. The CDR3 bases that were read are TGTGCCAGTAGCCCGTATGGACTAGCGGGGGACAATGAG. Amino acids: CASSPYGLAGDNE. The complete CDR3 sequence is CASSPYGLAGDNEQFF. The rearrangement joins TRBV19 to TRBJ2-1; 13 positions agree with TRBD2. The sequence runs out 3 residues before the end of the CDR3; the remainder is reconstructed from the germline J gene. Losses at the gene ends were 6 bases for V and 5 bases for J; bases not matched to a gene: 7. This CDR3 has 16 residues. The germline V gene encodes CDR1 LNHDA and CDR2 SQIVND (reference sequence).

This clone was counted many times. The read halts 3 residues ahead of the CDR3 end, with the missing end drawn from the germline J gene. The genes are TRBV18 and TRBJ1-2; 10 positions match TRBD1. CDR3 length: 18 residues. J gave up 3 bases and V 6 bases, and 16 bases lay outside the gene matches. From germline, CDR1 is KGHSH and CDR2 LQKENI. The CDR3 bases that were read are TGTGCCAGCTCTCAAGGAAGGGACAGGGGCTTCAACGACTATGGC. Its protein product is CASSQGRDRGFNDYG. The whole CDR3 protein is CASSQGRDRGFNDYGYTF.